A selection of T cell receptor beta chains follows, all from one sample in a study of cytomegalovirus exposure and HLA in healthy donors. The data were produced by immunoSEQ multiplex PCR, yet TCRdb's version contains in-frame clones alone and is incomplete. Here the sample spans 90,000 to 100,000 clones, about three quarters being singletons. Material for sequencing was PBMCs. The receptors come from a man in his forties in good health and CMV-seronegative. Both conserved end residues are trimmed from each CDR3. Each record gives: V gene, J gene, CDR3 length, CDR3 protein.

>TRBV5-4|TRBJ1-5|11
ASSFGRNQPQH
>TRBV19|TRBJ1-1|10
ASSRAGTEAF
>TRBV5-4|TRBJ2-7|12
ASSSGTGPGKQY
>TRBV2|TRBJ1-5|13
ASSWDRNSNQPQH
>TRBV7-6|TRBJ2-2|16
ASSFGSRTTPVAGELF
>TRBV30|TRBJ1-5|11
AWSAGMNQPQH
>TRBV11-2|TRBJ1-1|12
ASSLLGGRTEAF
>TRBV27|TRBJ2-7|11
ASSLVDSYEQY
>TRBV6-6|TRBJ1-2|10
ASSIDSGGYT
>TRBV4-2|TRBJ1-4|12
ASSPRGGDEKLF
>TRBV9|TRBJ2-1|13
ASSVLSGGGDEQF
>TRBV20-1|TRBJ2-7|9
SAKQGPEQY
>TRBV4-1|TRBJ1-5|12
ASSQDGRNQPQH
>TRBV19|TRBJ1-5|12
ASADRGGNQPQH
>TRBV2|TRBJ2-7|12
ASTQTGSSYEQY
>TRBV9|TRBJ1-4|13
ASSGPTVANEKLF
>TRBV15|TRBJ1-5|11
ATSRQGIRHQH